This T cell receptor beta chain was retrieved from a study of graft-versus-host responses after intestinal transplantation. V was shortened by 0 bases and J by 7 bases, with 9 bases between the two germline ends. The CDR3 runs 13 residues. The germline CDR1 and CDR2 sequences are SGHAT and FQNNGV. About this clone itself: Antigen specificity is unknown.

Assay used: immunoSEQ multiplex PCR; TCRdb lists only in-frame clones, some missing. The sample consists of 100,000 to 140,000 clones, approximately 86% of them appearing once. The chain recombines TRBV11-2 with TRBJ1-1; a possible D gene is TRBD1 (5 bases). The material was unstimulated CD4+ T cells sorted from spleen or lymph node cells, obtained before transplant. This clonotype was sampled from a human donor who was the organ donor for an intestinal transplant. The CDR3 loop is CASSLDRQGEAFF. CDR3 in DNA: TGTGCCAGCAGCTTAGATCGGCAGGGTGAAGCTTTCTTT.